What follows describes a single T cell receptor beta chain. Seattle patients were enrolled while actively infected and followed longitudinally. The sample belongs to a study of blood T cell repertoires in COVID-19. Across the whole study: Sites in the United States, Italy and Spain provided acute and convalescent COVID-19 samples.

Trimming removed 6 bases at V and 0 bases at J, with 8 bases between. There are 13 residues in the CDR3. Per germline, CDR1 SGHAT and CDR2 FQDESV (reference sequence). Here immunoSEQ multiplex PCR was the method, and the copy in TCRdb shows in-frame clones only, minus some. This sample has some 240,000 clones; 75% to 85% occur once, and the top ten carry over 4%. The gene calls are TRBV11-1 and TRBJ1-2, with D unclear. Sequencing used peripheral blood. The receptor was derived from a woman in her seventies with COVID-19, enrolled during active disease. The chain's CDR3 is CASSPRTNYGYTF. In DNA form, the CDR3 reads TGTGCCAGCAGTCCGAGAACTAACTATGGCTACACCTTC. The full variable domain, its missing parts supplied by reference TRBV11-1 and TRBJ1-2, is EAEVAQSPRYKITEKSQAVAFWCDPISGHATLYWYRQILGQGPELLVQFQDESVVDDSQLPKDRFSAERLKGVDSTLKIQPAELGDSAMYLCASSPRTNYGYTFGSGTRLTVV.